This T cell receptor (beta chain) was found in a study of blood T cell repertoires in COVID-19. Background on the study: Spain, Italy and the United States supplied samples that represented acute and convalescent COVID-19. In each case, the material was cDNA or gDNA derived from T cells, B-cell-depleted T cells, or PBMCs.

Germline V gives CDR1 SGHTS, CDR2 YDEGEE. This CDR3 region has 15 residues. V was pared by 3 bases and J by 11 bases, with 23 bases between. In the authors' workflow: Reference gene primer amplification yielded estimated nucleated cell counts. Some clones are missing from TCRdb's copy, which holds only in-frame ones; the method was immunoSEQ multiplex PCR. The V and J calls and clone size come from that table; D and trimming were worked out from the DNA. The table has a few hundred thousand clones, roughly 88% seen once. The receptor was isolated from a woman between 40 and 50 years old who had recovered from COVID-19. This chain uses TRBV5-8 with TRBJ1-1; D gene ambiguous. Sequenced material: peripheral blood. DNA of the CDR3: TGTGCCAGCAGCTACGAGCCAATTACGAACAGCAGGGCTTTCTTT. Translating gives CASSYEPITNSRAFF.